This T cell receptor beta chain was found in a study of CD4 T cells in relation to SARS-CoV-2 and coronaviruses. Study as a whole: Convalescent patients were fewer than ten males and a few females; two were Hispanic.

CD4 enrichment then naive enrichment separated naive from memory CD4+ cells. CDR1 and CDR2 (germline): KGHDR, SFDVKD. This CDR3 comprises 13 residues. Unmatched junction bases numbered 0, after V lost 4 bases and J lost 4 bases. The repertoire was sequenced with immunoSEQ multiplex PCR; TCRdb's copy has only in-frame clones and lacks some. The table has around 54,000 clones, under 95% seen once. The V gene is TRBV24-1, the J gene TRBJ1-5; 7 bases map to TRBD1. This sequence originates from an adult with COVID-19. Sequenced: naive CD4+ T cells from PBMCs. Indicated subset: naive CD4+ T cells isolated by negative enrichment. The CDR3 loop is CATSETGNQPQHF. CDR3 bases: TGTGCCACCAGTGAGACAGGGAATCAGCCCCAGCATTTT.